Included here is one TCR beta chain sequence, with context. The entry originates in a study of blood T cell repertoires in COVID-19. Study-level background: Sample material is recorded as cDNA or gDNA derived from T cells, B-cell-depleted T cells, or PBMCs.

Trimming shortened V by 4 bases and J by 7 bases, and 20 bases separated the two germline ends. CDR3 size: 15 residues. Germline V gene lookup returns CDR1 SGHRS and CDR2 YFSETQ. Authors' analysis steps: Amplification of reference gene primers provided the estimated nucleated cell counts. Clones were sequenced by immunoSEQ multiplex PCR, and TCRdb holds only the in-frame ones, with some missing. V and J calls and clone size are given by that table; D and trimming were obtained from the DNA. The repertoire includes 70,000 to 95,000 clones, roughly 86% of them detected once, and roughly 25% sits in the top ten.

The sample taken for sequencing was peripheral blood. The sequence came from a human donor in a cohort sampled during active COVID-19. The chain is built from TRBV5-1 and TRBJ1-2; D is perhaps TRBD1 (6 bases). Written as DNA, the CDR3 is TGCGCCAGCAGCGTCCGCCCAGGGGAGCTTTTTGGCTACACCTTC. This translates into CASSVRPGELFGYTF.